The 9 T cell receptor beta chains listed next were all sequenced from one sample in a study of blood T cell repertoires in COVID-19. Clones were read by immunoSEQ multiplex PCR, and TCRdb kept only the in-frame ones, dropping some. The sample yields under 200,000 clones, more than 90% seen once. Sequencing input: peripheral blood. The receptor source for this set is a man aged 50 or older with acute or convalescent COVID-19.

V gene TRBV4-1 combines with J gene TRBJ2-7, with 13 bases identical to TRBD2. The germline gives CDR1 MGHRA, CDR2 YSYEKL. V shed 4 bases and J 3 bases; nucleotides not matched to a gene: 6. The CDR3 consists of 16 residues. In nucleotides, the CDR3 is TGCGCCAGCAGCCCCCGGACTAGCGGGAGCTACTACGAGCAGTACTTC. Protein: CASSPRTSGSYYEQYF.

J is TRBJ2-1 and V is TRBV6-2 or TRBV6-3, with D possibly matching TRBD1 (5 bases). The V end lost 4 bases, the J end lost 1 base, and 8 bases lay between the germline ends. The CDR3 sequence is 14 residues long. Germline assignment: CDR1 MNHEY and CDR2 SVGEGT. The DNA of the CDR3 is TGTGCCAGCAGTTTTGACAGTTCCTACAATGAGCAGTTCTTC. Protein: CASSFDSSYNEQFF.

V is TRBV7-2 and J is TRBJ2-5; 13 bases fit TRBD2. CDR1 SGHTA and CDR2 FQGNSA come from the germline V gene. The V segment lost 4 bases and the J segment 9 bases; nucleotides outside the gene matches: 8. The CDR3 spans 15 residues. CDR3 bases: TGTGCCAGCAGCTCTGGACTAGCGGGAGTGGGGGCCCAGTACTTC. Its translation: CASSSGLAGVGAQYF.

V is TRBV5-1 and J is TRBJ2-7; D uncertain. The germline gives CDR1 SGHRS, CDR2 YFSETQ. The CDR3 has 13 residues. V was pared by 0 bases and J by 2 bases, with 6 bases between. The CDR3 nucleotides are TGCGCCAGCAGCTTGGCCACGGCCTACGAGCAGTACTTC. Translating gives CASSLATAYEQYF. The whole variable domain, filled in from reference TRBV5-1 and TRBJ2-7, reads KAGVTQTPRYLIKTRGQQVTLSCSPISGHRSVSWYQQTPGQGLQFLFEYFSETQRNKGNFPGRFSGRQFSNSRSEMNVSTLELGDSALYLCASSLATAYEQYFGPGTRLTVT.

The chain employs TRBV19 and TRBJ2-1, with TRBD2 matching over 8 bases. The length of the CDR3 is 17 residues. CDR1 is LNHDA and CDR2 is SQIVND in the germline V gene (reference sequence). V lost 3 bases, J lost 6 bases, and 13 bases stayed unmatched. The CDR3 DNA follows: TGTGCCAGTAGTATGCCCCCCGGGACTAGGCCGGGCAATGAGCAGTTCTTC. As protein: CASSMPPGTRPGNEQFF.

This clone was counted a few times. The V call is TRBV27, the J call TRBJ1-2; 7 positions agree with TRBD1. The V and J ends lost 8 bases and 6 bases, in that order; junction bases with no gene match: 6. Germline CDR1 is MNHEY and CDR2 is SMNVEV (reference sequence). The CDR3 has 12 amino acids. CDR3 nucleotide sequence: TGTGCCAGCTCGGACAGGTCCAATGGCTACACCTTC. This gives the protein CASSDRSNGYTF.

The rearrangement uses TRBV6-5 and TRBJ1-1; D perhaps matches TRBD1 (6 bases). CDR1 is MNHEY, CDR2 SVGAGI, per germline. Trimming shortened V by 3 bases and J by 2 bases, and 13 bases separated the two germline ends. This CDR3 comprises 15 residues. CDR3 residues: CASSYPGGPNTEAFF. DNA for the CDR3: TGTGCCAGCAGTTATCCCGGGGGGCCCAACACTGAAGCTTTCTTT.

This chain joins TRBV14 and TRBJ1-3; D remains unclear. V gave up 0 bases and J gave up 0 bases, with 12 bases separating them. Germline CDR1 and CDR2: SGHDN and FVKESK. The CDR3 is 17 amino acids. CDR3 in amino acids: CASSQDRNGNSGNTIYF. Written as DNA, the CDR3 is TGTGCCAGCAGCCAAGACCGAAACGGGAACTCTGGAAACACCATATATTTT.

In its sample, this clone was seen a few times. The chain has TRBV18 and TRBJ1-2; 8 nucleotides line up with TRBD1. Trimming cost V 1 base and J 4 bases; bases outside gene matches: 14. The germline CDR1 and CDR2 sequences are KGHSH and LQKENI. This CDR3 is built from 18 residues. This CDR3 is CASSPLGSGGYSFYGYTF. The CDR3 DNA follows: TGTGCCAGCTCACCACTTGGATCAGGGGGCTACTCCTTCTATGGCTACACCTTC.